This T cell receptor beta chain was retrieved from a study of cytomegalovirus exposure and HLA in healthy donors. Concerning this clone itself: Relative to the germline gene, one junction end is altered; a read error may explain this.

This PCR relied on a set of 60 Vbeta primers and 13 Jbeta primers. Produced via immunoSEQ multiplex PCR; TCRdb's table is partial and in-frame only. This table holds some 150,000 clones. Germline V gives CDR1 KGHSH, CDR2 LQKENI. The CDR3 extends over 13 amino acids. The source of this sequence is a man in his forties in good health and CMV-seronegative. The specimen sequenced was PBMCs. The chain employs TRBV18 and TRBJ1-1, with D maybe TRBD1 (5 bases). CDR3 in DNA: TGTGCCAGCTCACCCCGGTTGGACACCGAAGCTTTCTTT. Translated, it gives CASSPRLDTEAFF.